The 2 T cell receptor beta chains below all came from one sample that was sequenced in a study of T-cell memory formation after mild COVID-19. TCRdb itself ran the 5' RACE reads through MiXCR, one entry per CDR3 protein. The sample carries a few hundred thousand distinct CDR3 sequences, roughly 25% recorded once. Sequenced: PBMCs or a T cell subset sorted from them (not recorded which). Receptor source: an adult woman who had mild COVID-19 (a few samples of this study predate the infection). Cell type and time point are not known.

This CDR3 is CASSSQQTQYF. The CDR3 region has the DNA TGTGCCAGCAGCTCACAGCAGACCCAGTACTTC. V usage is TRBV7-9 and J usage is TRBJ2-5; D ambiguous. The CDR3 consists of 11 residues. Trimming took off 4 bases at V and 6 bases at J, with 6 bases between the two ends. The germline V gene has CDR1 SEHNR and CDR2 FQNEAQ (reference sequence).

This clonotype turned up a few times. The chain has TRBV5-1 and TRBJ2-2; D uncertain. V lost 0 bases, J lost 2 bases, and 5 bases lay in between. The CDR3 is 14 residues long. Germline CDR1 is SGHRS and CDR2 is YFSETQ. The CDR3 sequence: CASSLDPNTGELFF. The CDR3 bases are TGCGCCAGCAGCTTGGACCCTAACACCGGGGAGCTGTTTTTT.